The clone carrying this TCR beta chain was counted a single time. A Seattle source enrolled patients during active infection and followed them longitudinally. The CDR3 is 14 residues long. The V gene lost 3 bases and the J gene lost 7 bases, with 16 bases spanning the gap. Germline V gene data show CDR1 as MGHRA and CDR2 as YSYEKL. This specimen comes from a study of blood T cell repertoires in COVID-19. Study background: T cells, B-cell-depleted T cells, or PBMCs supplied cDNA or gDNA.

Per the original data handling: How many nucleated cells were present was estimated from reference gene primer amplification. TCRdb keeps only in-frame clones here, not all; method: immunoSEQ multiplex PCR. That table supplies the V and J calls and clone size; D and trimming were determined from the DNA. The sample shows fewer than 200,000 clones, less than 85% of them seen only once. This sequence originates from a woman aged 40 to 50 with COVID-19, enrolled during active disease. The chain combines TRBV4-1 with TRBJ2-7; a weak D match, TRBD2 (7 bases). Sequenced material: peripheral blood. CDR3 protein: CASSHVGGLSEQYF. The CDR3 bases are TGCGCCAGCAGCCACGTCGGGGGGCTGAGTGAGCAGTACTTC.